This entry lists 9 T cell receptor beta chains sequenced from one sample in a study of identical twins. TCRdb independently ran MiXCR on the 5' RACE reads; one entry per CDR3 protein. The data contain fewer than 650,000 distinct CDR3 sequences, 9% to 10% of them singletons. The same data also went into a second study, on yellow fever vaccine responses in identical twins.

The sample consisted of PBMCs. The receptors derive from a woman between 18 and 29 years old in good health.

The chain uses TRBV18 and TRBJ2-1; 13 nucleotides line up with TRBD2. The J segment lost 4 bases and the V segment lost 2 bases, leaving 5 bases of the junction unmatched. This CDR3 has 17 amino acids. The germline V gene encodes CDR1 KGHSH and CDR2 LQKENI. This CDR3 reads CASSPGTSGVQYNEQFF. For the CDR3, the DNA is TGTGCCAGCTCACCAGGGACTAGCGGGGTGCAATACAATGAGCAGTTCTTC.

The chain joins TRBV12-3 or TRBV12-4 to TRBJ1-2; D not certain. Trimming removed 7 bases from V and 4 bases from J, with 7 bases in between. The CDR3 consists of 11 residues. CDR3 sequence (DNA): TGTGCCAGCACCCTCGGCTATGGCTACACCTTC. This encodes CASTLGYGYTF.

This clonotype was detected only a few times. CDR3 sequence (DNA): TGTGCCAGCAGCTGGACTAGATTGGGACAGGCCGACACCGGGGAGCTGTTTTTT. It yields the protein CASSWTRLGQADTGELFF. The V gene is TRBV11-1, the J gene TRBJ2-2, with D maybe TRBD1 (8 bases). Trimming took off 4 bases at V and 3 bases at J, with 21 bases between the two ends. The CDR3 consists of 18 residues. Germline assignment: CDR1 SGHAT and CDR2 FQDESV (reference sequence).

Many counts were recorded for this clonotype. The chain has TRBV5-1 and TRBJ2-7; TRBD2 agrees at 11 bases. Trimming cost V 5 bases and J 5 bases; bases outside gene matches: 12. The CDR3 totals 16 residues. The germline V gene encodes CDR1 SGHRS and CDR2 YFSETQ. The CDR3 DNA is TGCGCCAGCAGTCTTTTAACTAGCGGGAGTAGCAACGAGCAGTACTTC. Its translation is CASSLLTSGSSNEQYF. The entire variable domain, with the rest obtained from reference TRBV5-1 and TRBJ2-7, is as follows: KAGVTQTPRYLIKTRGQQVTLSCSPISGHRSVSWYQQTPGQGLQFLFEYFSETQRNKGNFPGRFSGRQFSNSRSEMNVSTLELGDSALYLCASSLLTSGSSNEQYFGPGTRLTVT.

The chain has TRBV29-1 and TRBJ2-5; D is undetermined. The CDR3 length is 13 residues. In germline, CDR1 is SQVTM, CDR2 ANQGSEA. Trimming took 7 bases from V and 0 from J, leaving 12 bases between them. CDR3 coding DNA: TGCAGCGGAAGAGACGAAAACCAAGAGACCCAGTACTTC. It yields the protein CSGRDENQETQYF. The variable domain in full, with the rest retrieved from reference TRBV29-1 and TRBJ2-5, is SAVISQKPSRDICQRGTSLTIQCQVDSQVTMMFWYRQQPGQSLTLIATANQGSEATYESGFVIDKFPISRPNLTFSTLTVSNMSPEDSSIYLCSGRDENQETQYFGPGTRLLVL.

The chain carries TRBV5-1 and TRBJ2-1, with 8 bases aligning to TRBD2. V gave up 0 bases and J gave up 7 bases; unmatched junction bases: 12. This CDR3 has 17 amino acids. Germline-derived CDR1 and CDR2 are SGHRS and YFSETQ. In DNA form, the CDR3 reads TGCGCCAGCAGCTTGGCCGGCCGGGGGGGCATCATGAATGAGCAGTTCTTC. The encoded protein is CASSLAGRGGIMNEQFF.

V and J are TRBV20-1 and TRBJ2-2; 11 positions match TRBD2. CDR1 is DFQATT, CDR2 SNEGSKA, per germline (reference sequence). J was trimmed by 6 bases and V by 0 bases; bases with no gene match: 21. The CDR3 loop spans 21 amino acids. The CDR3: CSARDLIGTSGPLQVPGELFF. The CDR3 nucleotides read TGCAGTGCTAGAGATCTCATCGGGACTAGCGGACCCCTCCAGGTTCCCGGGGAGCTGTTTTTT.

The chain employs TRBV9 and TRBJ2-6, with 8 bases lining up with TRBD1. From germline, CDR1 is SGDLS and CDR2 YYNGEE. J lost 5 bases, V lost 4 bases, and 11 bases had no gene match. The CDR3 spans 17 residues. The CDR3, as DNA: TGTGCCAGCAGCCCCAAGACAGGGGCGGTTAGGGCCAACGTCCTGACTTTC. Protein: CASSPKTGAVRANVLTF.

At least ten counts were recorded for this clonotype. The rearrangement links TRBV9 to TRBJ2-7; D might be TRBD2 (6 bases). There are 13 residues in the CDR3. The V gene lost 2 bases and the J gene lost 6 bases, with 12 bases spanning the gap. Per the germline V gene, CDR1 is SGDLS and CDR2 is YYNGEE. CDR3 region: CASSVGGSGEQYF. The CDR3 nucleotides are TGTGCCAGCAGCGTCGGGGGATCAGGCGAGCAGTACTTC.